Listed below are T cell receptor beta chains from one sample, sequenced in a study of blood T cell repertoires in COVID-19. Assay: immunoSEQ multiplex PCR; the TCRdb copy retains only in-frame clones and omits some. The profile shows around 130,000 clones, around 89% of them singletons. The specimen was peripheral blood. All receptors come from a man in his 70s with active or convalescent COVID-19. Both conserved end residues are part of each CDR3. A D gene is named only where the DNA matches it firmly. Clone size, where shown, is once, few, many, or a class for clones that have expanded.

CDR3,DNA,size,D,J,V
CASSEKTGQGFGYTF,TGTGCCAGCAGTGAAAAAACGGGACAGGGTTTTGGCTACACCTTC,NA,TRBD1,TRBJ1-2,TRBV6-1
CATSRDNNEQFF,TGTGCCACCAGCAGAGACAACAATGAGCAGTTCTTC,NA,NA,TRBJ2-1,TRBV15
CASSTDRDQPQHF,TGTGCCAGCAGCACCGACAGGGATCAGCCCCAGCATTTT,NA,TRBD1,TRBJ1-5,TRBV7-2
CAISEKDSNTGELFF,TGTGCCATCAGTGAGAAAGACAGTAACACCGGGGAGCTGTTTTTT,NA,NA,TRBJ2-2,TRBV10-3
CASSSPQRESADNEQFF,TGTGCCAGCAGCTCACCTCAGCGGGAGAGCGCCGACAATGAGCAGTTCTTC,NA,TRBD2,TRBJ2-1,TRBV7-9
CASRTGTGYQPQHF,TGTGCCAGCAGAACCGGGACAGGGTATCAGCCCCAGCATTTT,NA,TRBD1,TRBJ1-5,TRBV28
CASSYSSGSSYEQYF,TGTGCCAGCAGTTACTCGAGCGGGAGCTCCTACGAGCAGTACTTC,once,TRBD2,TRBJ2-7,TRBV6-5
CASSSPGLAGEEQYF,TGTGCCAGCAGCTCCCCCGGACTAGCGGGAGAAGAGCAGTACTTC,NA,TRBD2,TRBJ2-7,TRBV7-9
CASSYGGTNLNYNSPLHF,TGTGCCAGCAGTTATGGCGGGACCAACCTTAACTATAATTCACCCCTCCACTTT,NA,NA,TRBJ1-6,TRBV6-9
CASSTRDSYGYTF,TGTGCCAGCAGTACTCGGGACAGCTATGGCTACACCTTC,NA,TRBD1,TRBJ1-2,TRBV6-2/TRBV6-3
CASTRGNQPQHF,TGTGCCAGCACCCGAGGGAATCAGCCCCAGCATTTT,NA,NA,TRBJ1-5,TRBV12-3/TRBV12-4
CASSRVAGDNEQFF,TGTGCCAGCAGCAGGGTAGCGGGTGACAATGAGCAGTTCTTC,NA,TRBD2,TRBJ2-1,TRBV3-1/TRBV3-2
CASSPGTRGETQYF,TGTGCCAGCTCACCCGGGACTAGAGGGGAGACCCAGTACTTC,NA,TRBD2,TRBJ2-5,TRBV18
CASSPRTEPNTGELFF,TGTGCCAGTAGTCCCCGGACAGAGCCGAACACCGGGGAGCTGTTTTTT,NA,NA,TRBJ2-2,TRBV19
CASSIWGSDTDTQYF,TGTGCCAGTAGTATATGGGGTAGCGACACAGATACGCAGTATTTT,NA,NA,TRBJ2-3,TRBV19
CASSQGASGSNQPQHF,TGTGCCAGCAGTCAGGGGGCTTCTGGTAGCAATCAGCCCCAGCATTTT,NA,TRBD1,TRBJ1-5,TRBV3-1/TRBV3-2
CASSLSGKGANVLTF,TGTGCCAGCAGCTTGTCCGGGAAAGGGGCCAACGTCCTGACTTTC,NA,NA,TRBJ2-6,TRBV7-9
CASSLGGAEAFF,TGTGCCAGCAGCTTAGGGGGGGCTGAAGCTTTCTTT,NA,NA,TRBJ1-1,TRBV7-9
CASSSGGTAQPQHF,TGTGCCAGCAGCTCGGGAGGGACCGCTCAGCCCCAGCATTTT,NA,NA,TRBJ1-5,TRBV7-9
CASSLLRINQPQHF,TGTGCCAGCAGTTTATTGCGGATCAATCAGCCCCAGCATTTT,NA,NA,TRBJ1-5,TRBV28
CASIQGGEGGELFF,TGTGCCAGCATTCAGGGTGGGGAAGGCGGGGAGCTGTTTTTT,NA,NA,TRBJ2-2,TRBV28
CASSPQTGPFSGNTIYF,TGCGCCAGCAGCCCTCAGACAGGACCTTTCTCTGGAAACACCATATATTTT,NA,NA,TRBJ1-3,TRBV5-1
CAINQGFDNSPLHF,TGTGCCATAAATCAGGGATTTGATAATTCACCCCTCCACTTT,NA,NA,TRBJ1-6,TRBV7-9
CASSDSPGGSGANVLTF,TGTGCCAGCAGTGACTCGCCCGGGGGGTCTGGGGCCAACGTCCTGACTTTC,NA,TRBD2,TRBJ2-6,TRBV6-4
CAGKGQGVNTGELFF,TGTGCCGGGAAGGGACAGGGGGTTAACACCGGGGAGCTGTTTTTT,NA,TRBD1,TRBJ2-2,TRBV2
CAISENRQGAREQYF,TGTGCCATCAGTGAAAACCGACAGGGGGCGCGGGAGCAGTACTTC,NA,TRBD1,TRBJ2-7,TRBV10-3
CASSLHLTDSWGSGANVLTF,TGTGCCAGCAGCTTGCATTTGACGGACAGTTGGGGCTCTGGGGCCAACGTCCTGACTTTC,NA,NA,TRBJ2-6,TRBV5-4
CASSSRTGGDTEAFF,TGTGCCAGCAGCTCCCGGACAGGGGGGGACACTGAAGCTTTCTTT,NA,TRBD1,TRBJ1-1,TRBV9
CASSLDQLASTQYF,TGTGCCAGCAGCTTAGATCAGCTAGCGAGTACGCAGTATTTT,once,NA,TRBJ2-3,TRBV11-2
CASNPSGGSNEKLFF,TGTGCCAGCAATCCCTCGGGGGGTAGTAATGAAAAACTGTTTTTT,NA,NA,TRBJ1-4,TRBV2
CASSESYDRGSTRSPLHF,TGCGCCAGCAGTGAGTCATACGACAGGGGAAGCACTCGTTCACCCCTCCACTTT,NA,TRBD1,TRBJ1-6,TRBV10-2
CASSPRPQNTEAFF,TGTGCCAGCTCACCACGCCCACAAAACACTGAAGCTTTCTTT,NA,NA,TRBJ1-1,TRBV18
CASSLGGTGFMETQYF,TGCGCCAGCAGCTTGGGGGGGACAGGTTTTATGGAGACCCAGTACTTC,once,TRBD1,TRBJ2-5,TRBV5-1
CASSPGTAYSNQPQHF,TGTGCCAGCAGCCCTGGGACAGCCTATAGCAATCAGCCCCAGCATTTT,NA,TRBD1,TRBJ1-5,TRBV7-8
CASSQATSGFTDTQYF,TGCGCCAGCAGCCAAGCGACTAGCGGGTTCACAGATACGCAGTATTTT,NA,TRBD2,TRBJ2-3,TRBV4-1
CATSDAPGQGNTEAFF,TGTGCCACCAGTGATGCGCCGGGACAGGGGAACACTGAAGCTTTCTTT,NA,TRBD1,TRBJ1-1,TRBV24-1
CASSDPGSLLAGGPFAGELFF,TGTGCCAGCAGCGATCCTGGTTCCTTGCTAGCGGGAGGGCCATTCGCCGGGGAGCTGTTTTTT,NA,TRBD2,TRBJ2-2,TRBV2
CASSAGRPNTDTQYF,TGCGCCAGCAGCGCGGGACGGCCTAACACAGATACGCAGTATTTT,NA,NA,TRBJ2-3,TRBV5-1
CASSQVRLAGGPRVEQYF,TGCGCCAGCAGCCAAGTTCGACTAGCGGGAGGGCCGAGGGTCGAGCAGTACTTC,NA,TRBD2,TRBJ2-7,TRBV4-1
CASSLGSVARELFF,TGTGCCAGCAGCTTAGGATCCGTGGCCCGGGAGCTGTTTTTT,NA,NA,TRBJ2-2,TRBV7-8
CASSLTSGSTITPSEQYF,TGTGCCAGCAGCCTGACTAGCGGGAGTACCATAACCCCCTCCGAGCAGTACTTC,NA,TRBD2,TRBJ2-7,TRBV3-1/TRBV3-2
CASSLGPGEQYF,TGTGCCAGCAGTTTAGGGCCCGGCGAGCAGTACTTC,NA,NA,TRBJ2-7,TRBV28
CASSQDVGQGNQPQHF,TGCGCCAGCAGCCAAGATGTCGGTCAAGGCAATCAGCCCCAGCATTTT,NA,NA,TRBJ1-5,TRBV4-1
CASRPGQGGEQYF,TGTGCCAGTAGACCGGGACAGGGCGGCGAGCAGTACTTC,NA,TRBD1,TRBJ2-7,TRBV19
CASSFRSDYGYTF,TGTGCCAGCAGCTTTCGGTCCGACTATGGCTACACCTTC,NA,NA,TRBJ1-2,TRBV7-3